The sequence of this T cell receptor (beta chain) was determined in a study of tumor and adjacent non-tumor tissue in lung cancer. Overall study context: Patients comprised about a dozen adenocarcinoma, a couple of squamous cell carcinoma and 1 small cell lung cancer.

This sample's RNA came from whole unsorted tissue. Chemotherapy-naive patients with new lung cancer underwent thoracic surgery in China, August–November 2014. Per germline, CDR1 ENHRY and CDR2 SYGVKD. Trimming left V 10 bases short and J 1 base short, with 16 bases between. The CDR3 extends over 14 amino acids. A modified ARM-PCR protocol with three rounds of nested PCR amplified TCRbeta. TCRdb fed the multiplex PCR reads into MiXCR, producing one record per CDR3 protein. The sample shows fewer than 130,000 distinct CDR3 sequences, 84% of them seen only once. A remark on this clonotype: Because the CDR3 is missing its conserved closing phenylalanine or tryptophan, this is likely a read error.

This chain connects TRBV10-3 to TRBJ2-5; tentative D call: TRBD2 (5 bases). Material: lung tumor tissue. The origin of this receptor is a man in his 70s with non-small cell lung cancer. As DNA, the CDR3 is TGTGCCACCAGAGGACTCCTCCTCCAAGAGACCCAGTACCTC. This gives the protein CATRGLLLQETQYL.